These 23 T cell receptor beta chains came from one sample sequenced in a study of blood T cell repertoires in COVID-19. Libraries were prepared by immunoSEQ multiplex PCR; TCRdb keeps only in-frame clonotypes and omits some of them. The sample lists 400,000 or so clones, 85% to 90% occurring once. Sequences were obtained from peripheral blood. These receptors came from a human donor in a cohort sampled during active COVID-19.

V and J are TRBV10-3 and TRBJ2-2; 8 bases align to TRBD2. The germline V gene encodes CDR1 ENHRY and CDR2 SYGVKD. The CDR3 is made up of 17 amino acids. With 0 bases clipped from V and 2 bases from J, the junction kept 5 bases outside the gene matches. In DNA, the CDR3 is TGTGCCATCAGTGAGTCGTCGGCGGGAGGTAACACCGGGGAGCTGTTTTTT. It yields the protein CAISESSAGGNTGELFF.

V is TRBV19 and J is TRBJ1-1; 7 positions agree with TRBD1. This CDR3 has 16 amino acids. Germline-derived CDR1 and CDR2 are LNHDA and SQIVND (reference sequence). V dropped 1 base and J dropped 1; count of bases not matched to a gene: 6. The DNA of the CDR3 is TGTGCCAGTAGTATAGGTCAGGCAGGGGGGAACACTGAAGCTTTCTTT. Protein: CASSIGQAGGNTEAFF.

About this clone itself: This CDR3 is also generated by other DNA sequences in the sample. The genes are TRBV12-3 or TRBV12-4 and TRBJ2-3; no reliable D call. V gave up 4 bases and J gave up 0 bases, with 2 bases separating them. The CDR3 spans 12 residues. The CDR3 protein is CASSSSTDTQYF. CDR3 bases: TGTGCCAGCAGTTCTAGCACAGATACGCAGTATTTT.

J is TRBJ1-4 and V is TRBV4-1; maybe TRBD1 (5 bases). The V gene's germline CDR1 is MGHRA and CDR2 YSYEKL. The CDR3 is made up of 15 amino acids. V was cut by 4 bases and J by 6 bases, with 15 bases left in between. DNA for the CDR3: TGCGCCAGCAGCCCCAGAAGGGGTCGGGATGAAAAACTGTTTTTT. Its protein product is CASSPRRGRDEKLFF.

The V and J genes are TRBV4-2 and TRBJ2-2; 9 bases are a match to TRBD2. After removal of 0 bases from V and 6 bases from J, the junction contained 11 bases not matched to a gene. Germline V gives CDR1 LGHNA, CDR2 YNFKEQ. The CDR3 length is 18 residues. The CDR3, as DNA: TGTGCCAGCAGCCAAGATCGGGCTCTAGCGGGAACGGCCGGGGAGCTGTTTTTT. Translation gives CASSQDRALAGTAGELFF.

The chain is built from TRBV11-2 and TRBJ1-1; possible D gene TRBD1, 6 bases. Germline V gene sequence: CDR1 SGHAT, CDR2 FQNNGV. The V end lost 3 bases, the J end lost 4 bases, and 18 bases lay between the germline ends. The CDR3 is 16 amino acids. In DNA form, the CDR3 reads TGTGCCAGCAGCTTCTCTTTGGGCAGGGGCATCACTGAAGCTTTCTTT. It yields the protein CASSFSLGRGITEAFF.

The V call is TRBV9, the J call TRBJ1-1, with D possibly being TRBD1 (6 bases). This CDR3 has 14 amino acids. Germline CDR1 SGDLS, CDR2 YYNGEE. Trimming left V 4 bases short and J 0 bases short, with 10 bases between. As DNA, the CDR3 is TGTGCCAGCAGCCCGGGACACTTGAACACTGAAGCTTTCTTT. This sequence encodes CASSPGHLNTEAFF.

The rearrangement links TRBV6-6 to TRBJ2-1, with 13 bases lining up with TRBD2. The ends lost 5 bases at V and 5 bases at J; junction bases unmatched: 9. The CDR3 consists of 17 residues. Looked up from germline, CDR1 is MNHNY and CDR2 is SVGAGI (reference sequence). The CDR3 DNA reads TGTGCCAGCAGTCTCCTTCCCGGGACTAGCGGGAACAATGAGCAGTTCTTC. Its protein product is CASSLLPGTSGNNEQFF.

The chain is built from TRBV7-2 and TRBJ2-5, with 7 bases aligning to TRBD1. V lost 5 bases and J lost 5; bases outside the gene matches: 11. The CDR3 contains 15 residues. Germline assignment: CDR1 SGHTA and CDR2 FQGNSA. The CDR3 nucleotides are TGTGCCAGCAGCGCCAATGGGGACAGTGGGGAGACCCAGTACTTC. Encoded protein: CASSANGDSGETQYF.

This chain connects TRBV25-1 to TRBJ1-6; no definite D call. The CDR3 spans 14 residues. Germline V lookup: CDR1 MGHDK, CDR2 SYGVNS. With 1 base removed from V and 9 bases from J, the gap between germline ends came to 10 bases. The CDR3 coding sequence is TGTGCCAGCAGTGAATTTGGAGGGATTTCACCCCTCCACTTT. Encoded protein: CASSEFGGISPLHF.

The genes are TRBV4-1 and TRBJ2-7, with 8 bases matching TRBD2. The ends lost 4 bases at V and 2 bases at J; junction bases unmatched: 13. Looked up from germline, CDR1 is MGHRA and CDR2 is YSYEKL. The length of the CDR3 is 17 residues. CDR3 nucleotides: TGCGCCAGCAGCCTCGGGGCTCCGGGGGGGCCCCCCTACGAGCAGTACTTC. This codes for CASSLGAPGGPPYEQYF.

This chain links TRBV10-1 with TRBJ2-2, with D hard to call. V gave up 3 bases and J gave up 3 bases, with 8 bases separating them. Germline V gene sequence: CDR1 WNHNN, CDR2 SYGVQD (reference sequence). The CDR3 covers 14 residues. DNA of the CDR3: TGCGCCAGCAGTGATCAGGCGTACACCGGGGAGCTGTTTTTT. It yields the protein CASSDQAYTGELFF.

This chain joins TRBV2 and TRBJ1-2; D gene uncertain. V gave up 2 bases and J gave up 1 base, with 20 bases separating them. The CDR3 is 18 residues long. Germline assignment: CDR1 SNHLY and CDR2 FYNNEI. The CDR3 coding sequence is TGTGCCAGCAGTGAACCAGGTCAACCCACCCCTCATAACTATGGCTACACCTTC. Amino acid sequence: CASSEPGQPTPHNYGYTF.

This CDR3 is CSADIANTGELFF. DNA for the CDR3: TGCAGCGCCGATATAGCGAACACCGGGGAGCTGTTTTTT. The chain couples TRBV29-1 to TRBJ2-2, with unresolved D. CDR1 and CDR2 from the germline V gene are SQVTM and ANQGSEA. The V end was cut by 7 bases, the J end by 0 bases, with 9 bases between. This CDR3 region has 13 residues.

This clone was observed once. The V gene is TRBV24-1, the J gene TRBJ2-3, with 15 bases identical to TRBD2. This CDR3 contains 18 residues. V shed 5 bases, J shed 0 bases, and the junction held 5 bases outside the gene matches. Germline values: CDR1 KGHDR, CDR2 SFDVKD. The CDR3 protein is CATSGRTSGRASTDTQYF. The CDR3 DNA reads as TGTGCCACCAGTGGGAGGACTAGCGGGAGGGCTAGCACAGATACGCAGTATTTT.

V gene TRBV29-1 combines with J gene TRBJ2-2; 12 bases are shared with TRBD2. The length of the CDR3 is 16 residues. Trimming cost V 2 bases and J 5 bases; bases outside gene matches: 6. Germline V CDR1 and CDR2: SQVTM, ANQGSEA. The CDR3 DNA follows: TGCAGCGTTGAACGACTAGCGGGAGTACGGACCGGGGAGCTGTTTTTT. It yields the protein CSVERLAGVRTGELFF.

A few counts support this clone. This chain uses TRBV14 with TRBJ1-2; D remains ambiguous. Germline V CDR1 and CDR2: SGHDN, FVKESK. CDR3 length: 13 amino acids. Trimming shortened V by 3 bases and J by 6 bases, and 11 bases separated the two germline ends. CDR3 in DNA: TGTGCCAGCAGCCAGATCAGGAAAGATGGCTACACCTTC. This translates into CASSQIRKDGYTF. Using reference TRBV14 and TRBJ1-2 for the parts outside the CDR3, the full variable domain is EAGVTQFPSHSVIEKGQTVTLRCDPISGHDNLYWYRRVMGKEIKFLLHFVKESKQDESGMPNNRFLAERTGGTYSTLKVQPAELEDSGVYFCASSQIRKDGYTFGSGTRLTVV.

The chain is built from TRBV5-1 and TRBJ1-1; no clear D. Germline values: CDR1 SGHRS, CDR2 YFSETQ. The CDR3 runs 14 residues. V was cut by 1 base and J by 2 bases, with 9 bases left in between. CDR3 in DNA: TGCGCCAGCAGCTTGCTGACGACTAACACTGAAGCTTTCTTT. Translation: CASSLLTTNTEAFF.

This clone occurred a few times. V gene TRBV10-3 combines with J gene TRBJ1-1, with no clear D. V gave up 5 bases and J gave up 1 base, with 14 bases separating them. The CDR3 covers 15 residues. Per the germline V gene, CDR1 is ENHRY and CDR2 is SYGVKD. In nucleotides, the CDR3 is TGTGCCATCAGTCGAGATTTTACGGGGAACACTGAAGCTTTCTTT. Translating gives CAISRDFTGNTEAFF.

This clone showed up many times. The chain carries TRBV7-9 and TRBJ2-1; 7 bases are a match to TRBD2. V lost 2 bases, J lost 2 bases, and 3 bases stayed unmatched. Germline V gene data show CDR1 as SEHNR and CDR2 as FQNEAQ (reference sequence). CDR3 length: 15 amino acids. In DNA, the CDR3 is TGTGCCAGCAGCTTAACAGCGGGACCCTACAATGAGCAGTTCTTC. Residues: CASSLTAGPYNEQFF.

The rearrangement uses TRBV23-1 and TRBJ1-1, with a weak D call TRBD1 (5 bases). TRBV23-1 carries the ORF label, with uncertain function. Trimming removed 0 bases at V and 1 base at J, with 12 bases between. The CDR3 consists of 16 residues. CDR3 DNA sequence: TGCGCCAGCAGTCAATCGGAAAAGGGGCAGAACACTGAAGCTTTCTTT. Amino acid sequence: CASSQSEKGQNTEAFF.

The gene calls are TRBV7-2 and TRBJ1-1; 7 nucleotides line up with TRBD1. Per germline, CDR1 SGHTA and CDR2 FQGNSA. This CDR3 is built from 14 residues. The trim removed 5 bases at V and 1 base at J, leaving 4 bases unmatched. The CDR3: CASSLDRANTEAFF. The CDR3 coding sequence is TGTGCCAGCAGCCTAGACAGGGCGAACACTGAAGCTTTCTTT.

The genes are TRBV7-9 and TRBJ1-6, with D hard to call. V was pared by 5 bases and J by 2 bases, with 10 bases between. The CDR3 contains 15 residues. CDR1 and CDR2 from the germline V gene are SEHNR and FQNEAQ (reference sequence). CDR3 nucleotides: TGTGCCAGCAGCCCACCACGGGCCTATAATTCACCCCTCCACTTT. This encodes CASSPPRAYNSPLHF. Full variable domain (rest looked up from reference TRBV7-9 and TRBJ1-6): DTGVSQNPRHKITKRGQNVTFRCDPISEHNRLYWYRQTLGQGPEFLTYFQNEAQLEKSRLLSDRFSAERPKGSFSTLEIQRTEQGDSAMYLCASSPPRAYNSPLHFGNGTRLTVT.